This TCR beta chain was sequenced for a study of STAT5B mutations in CD4+ large granular lymphocyte leukemia. General observations from the study: No patients shared main leukemic clonotypes, though about 25% appeared at low frequency elsewhere.

On this clone: What it binds is unknown.

The protocol was immunoSEQ multiplex PCR, while the TCRdb copy is restricted to in-frame clones and leaves out a portion. In the table there are more than 30,000 clones, 85% to 90% of which are singletons. This CDR3 has 12 amino acids. The ends were cut back, 8 bases at V and 5 bases at J, with 12 bases in the middle. CDR1 MDHEN and CDR2 SYDVKM come from the germline V gene. The chain is built from TRBV28 and TRBJ1-1, with D possibly being TRBD1 (6 bases). This sequence originates from a human donor in good health. Sequences were obtained from CD4+ T cells from blood buffy coats. CDR3 sequence (DNA): TGTGCCAGCTGCCCGAGGGGGACTGAAGCTTTCTTT. Amino acid sequence: CASCPRGTEAFF.